This T cell receptor beta chain was identified in a study of response to subunit inactivated influenza vaccine. This clonotype was seen a few times. Antigen specificity is unknown. Broader study findings: The authors suggested that few new T cells are recruited per seasonal influenza vaccination.

TCRdb recomputed calls from the RT-PCR reads with MiXCR, one row per CDR3 protein. The data contain 650,000 or so distinct CDR3 sequences, around 15% of them singletons. This CDR3 is built from 16 residues. Trimming cost V 0 bases and J 4 bases; bases outside gene matches: 7. Germline CDR1 reads SGHRS; CDR2 reads YFSETQ. The TCR originated in a man between 45 and 60 years old who received an inactivated influenza vaccine. V is TRBV5-1 and J is TRBJ2-7; 10 bases line up with TRBD2. Sequenced material: PBMCs from blood, taken approximately 15 days before vaccination. The CDR3, as DNA: TGCGCCAGCAGCTTGGACCAGCGGGGGGGCCGATACGAGCAGTACTTC. This encodes CASSLDQRGGRYEQYF.